This T cell receptor (beta chain) was identified during a study of T cell repertoires in cytomegalovirus infection. As for the study in general: In public TCR beta signatures, there were indications of both CMV infection and matching HLA type.

Points from the study as a whole: Within the response measured ex vivo, HLA-C-restricted CMV-specific TCR beta clonotypes were dominant. Based on cumulative public TCR beta family frequency, carriers of CMV plus the relevant HLA were identified.

This clonotype was seen a few times. What it binds is not known. The germline CDR1 and CDR2 sequences are LNHDA and SQIVND (reference sequence). This CDR3 contains 16 residues. V was pared by 3 bases and J by 6 bases, with 17 bases between. TCRdb re-analysed the reads in MiXCR, keeping a single row per CDR3 protein. In the table there are approximately 34,000 distinct CDR3 sequences, about 50% of which are singletons. This rearrangement joins TRBV19 to TRBJ2-2; D is perhaps TRBD1 or TRBD2 (6 bases each). This sample comprised CD8+ T cells from cultured PBMCs, obtained from culture after CMV antigen stimulation. This receptor was obtained from a human donor in good health (CMV status not recorded). Some clones in this sample may be carry-over from other donors' samples. CDR3 region: CASSISPGGRSGELFF. DNA of the CDR3: TGTGCCAGTAGTATTAGCCCCGGGGGCAGGTCCGGGGAGCTGTTTTTT.